This is a list of T cell receptor beta chains from one sample in a study of T cell responses to AZD1222 COVID-19 vaccine. Only in-frame clones appear in the TCRdb table, and some are missing; sequencing was by immunoSEQ multiplex PCR. The table has 200,000 or so clones, about 92% seen once. The specimen comprised peripheral blood, sampled on day 0 of MenACWY control vaccination. Receptors were obtained from an adult in good health. Each CDR3 is given with its conserved first and last residue. Each record gives: V gene, J gene, D gene, clone size, CDR3 protein, CDR3 DNA. D genes are given only for firm matches. Some rows have no size entry. The others give once, few or many, or a class for an expanded clone.

v_call: TRBV28; j_call: TRBJ1-5; d_call: .; clone_size: .; cdr3_aa: CASSFGGIQPQHF; cdr3_nt: TGTGCCAGCAGTTTCGGGGGAATTCAGCCCCAGCATTTT
v_call: TRBV30; j_call: TRBJ1-5; d_call: .; clone_size: .; cdr3_aa: CAWSVSGSNQPQHF; cdr3_nt: TGTGCCTGGAGTGTAAGTGGAAGCAATCAGCCCCAGCATTTT
v_call: TRBV30; j_call: TRBJ2-1; d_call: .; clone_size: .; cdr3_aa: CAWAKNEQFF; cdr3_nt: TGTGCCTGGGCGAAAAATGAGCAGTTCTTC
v_call: TRBV9; j_call: TRBJ1-1; d_call: .; clone_size: .; cdr3_aa: CASSPRTGAGTFF; cdr3_nt: TGTGCCAGCAGCCCCAGGACGGGGGCCGGTACTTTCTTT
v_call: TRBV6-6; j_call: TRBJ1-5; d_call: .; clone_size: .; cdr3_aa: CASRSDGYNQPQHF; cdr3_nt: TGTGCCAGTAGAAGTGACGGTTACAATCAGCCCCAGCATTTT
v_call: TRBV4-2; j_call: TRBJ1-2; d_call: TRBD1; clone_size: .; cdr3_aa: CASSQEGQGYGYTF; cdr3_nt: TGTGCCAGCAGCCAAGAGGGACAGGGCTATGGCTACACCTTC
v_call: TRBV18; j_call: TRBJ1-1; d_call: .; clone_size: .; cdr3_aa: CASSLVPTDMNTEAFF; cdr3_nt: TGTGCCAGCTCACTTGTCCCGACAGACATGAACACTGAAGCTTTCTTT
v_call: TRBV7-9; j_call: TRBJ1-2; d_call: TRBD1; clone_size: .; cdr3_aa: CASSLDGTGGAGPSRGYTF; cdr3_nt: TGTGCCAGCAGCTTAGATGGGACAGGGGGCGCAGGACCGTCTCGTGGCTACACCTTC
v_call: TRBV7-7; j_call: TRBJ2-1; d_call: .; clone_size: .; cdr3_aa: CASSLAGPSSYNEQFF; cdr3_nt: TGTGCCAGCAGCTTAGCCGGCCCGAGCTCCTACAATGAGCAGTTCTTC
v_call: TRBV7-9; j_call: TRBJ1-5; d_call: .; clone_size: .; cdr3_aa: CASSLGQQGNQPQHF; cdr3_nt: TGTGCCAGCAGCTTAGGTCAACAGGGCAATCAGCCCCAGCATTTT
v_call: TRBV25-1; j_call: TRBJ1-5; d_call: .; clone_size: .; cdr3_aa: CASSGTGRYQPQHF; cdr3_nt: TGTGCCAGCAGCGGCACAGGGCGGTATCAGCCCCAGCATTTT
v_call: TRBV7-2; j_call: TRBJ1-6; d_call: .; clone_size: .; cdr3_aa: CASSLAVRSSYNSPLHF; cdr3_nt: TGTGCCAGCAGCTTAGCGGTTAGGAGCTCCTATAATTCACCCCTCCACTTT
v_call: TRBV28; j_call: TRBJ1-2; d_call: .; clone_size: .; cdr3_aa: CASRPPVGYYGYTF; cdr3_nt: TGTGCCAGCAGACCCCCGGTAGGGTACTATGGCTACACCTTC
v_call: TRBV9; j_call: TRBJ2-7; d_call: .; clone_size: .; cdr3_aa: CASSPGGEQYF; cdr3_nt: TGTGCCAGCAGCCCCGGAGGAGAGCAGTACTTC
v_call: TRBV7-2; j_call: TRBJ1-1; d_call: .; clone_size: once; cdr3_aa: CASSLDVFTEAFF; cdr3_nt: TGTGCCAGCAGCCTCGACGTTTTCACTGAAGCTTTCTTT
v_call: TRBV7-9; j_call: TRBJ1-5; d_call: TRBD1; clone_size: .; cdr3_aa: CASSYGQGQQPQHF; cdr3_nt: TGTGCCAGCAGTTATGGACAGGGGCAACAGCCCCAGCATTTT
v_call: TRBV30; j_call: TRBJ1-1; d_call: .; clone_size: .; cdr3_aa: CAWRLFMNTEAFF; cdr3_nt: TGTGCCTGGAGACTGTTCATGAACACTGAAGCTTTCTTT
v_call: TRBV13; j_call: TRBJ2-1; d_call: TRBD2; clone_size: .; cdr3_aa: CASSERGGLVF; cdr3_nt: TGTGCCAGCAGTGAGCGGGGGGGCTTGGTCTTC
v_call: TRBV2; j_call: TRBJ1-4; d_call: TRBD1; clone_size: .; cdr3_aa: CASSVTGGGYEKLFF; cdr3_nt: TGTGCCAGCAGCGTGACAGGGGGGGGTTATGAAAAACTGTTTTTT
v_call: TRBV2; j_call: TRBJ2-7; d_call: .; clone_size: .; cdr3_aa: CASSVVALYEQYF; cdr3_nt: TGTGCCAGCAGTGTCGTGGCCCTCTACGAGCAGTACTTC
v_call: TRBV2; j_call: TRBJ1-2; d_call: .; clone_size: .; cdr3_aa: CASTKGGNYGYTF; cdr3_nt: TGTGCCAGCACCAAGGGGGGGAACTATGGCTACACCTTC
v_call: TRBV5-1; j_call: TRBJ1-5; d_call: .; clone_size: .; cdr3_aa: CASSLGDGNQPQHF; cdr3_nt: TGCGCCAGCAGCTTGGGGGATGGCAATCAGCCCCAGCATTTT
v_call: TRBV4-2; j_call: TRBJ2-3; d_call: .; clone_size: .; cdr3_aa: CASSQELLSTDTQYF; cdr3_nt: TGTGCCAGCAGCCAAGAATTATTAAGCACAGATACGCAGTATTTT
v_call: TRBV7-9; j_call: TRBJ2-7; d_call: .; clone_size: few; cdr3_aa: CASSLGLFYEQYF; cdr3_nt: TGTGCCAGCAGCTTAGGACTCTTCTACGAGCAGTACTTC
v_call: TRBV5-1; j_call: TRBJ1-6; d_call: .; clone_size: .; cdr3_aa: CASSLDGDSPLHF; cdr3_nt: TGCGCCAGCAGCTTGGATGGGGATTCACCCCTCCACTTT